This passage covers 30 T cell receptor beta chains from one sample sequenced in a study of T cell repertoires in cytomegalovirus infection. TCRdb reprocessed the reads via MiXCR and lists one record per CDR3 protein. Of about 770,000 distinct CDR3 sequences in the sample, almost 30% were seen once. No antigen is known for these receptors. The sample in question was cultured CD8+ T cells from PBMCs, obtained from culture after CMV antigen stimulation. These receptors were taken from a human donor in good health (CMV status not recorded). Some clones in this sample may be carry-over from other donors' samples.

This chain joins TRBV29-1 and TRBJ2-7, with 8 bases fitting TRBD1. V dropped 4 bases and J dropped 0; count of bases not matched to a gene: 11. The CDR3 consists of 16 residues. The V gene's germline CDR1 is SQVTM and CDR2 ANQGSEA. In DNA form, the CDR3 reads TGCAGCGTTGCCCCACCAACAGGGGGTAGCTCCTACGAGCAGTACTTC. Protein sequence: CSVAPPTGGSSYEQYF.

This clonotype was observed at least ten times. This chain joins TRBV7-2 and TRBJ2-3; D is possibly TRBD2 (6 bases). Looked up from germline, CDR1 is SGHTA and CDR2 is FQGNSA. The CDR3 sequence is 16 residues long. V was trimmed by 5 bases and J by 6 bases, leaving 21 bases between them. The DNA of the CDR3 is TGTGCCAGCAGCCTCGGGGGAGCGGGCCCATTCGATACGCAGTATTTT. Translation: CASSLGGAGPFDTQYF.

V usage is TRBV5-4 and J usage is TRBJ1-6; tentatively, D is TRBD1 (5 bases). Germline CDR1 SGHNT, CDR2 YYREEE (reference sequence). V was clipped by 4 bases and J by 3 bases, with 17 bases between them. The CDR3 length is 17 residues. CDR3 residues: CASSPGTSQGYNSPLHF. The DNA for the CDR3 is TGTGCCAGCAGCCCCGGGACCTCGCAGGGCTATAATTCACCCCTCCACTTT.

This clonotype has a handful of counts. The V and J genes are TRBV27 and TRBJ1-3, with a possible D match to TRBD1 (5 bases). Germline V gives CDR1 MNHEY, CDR2 SMNVEV (reference sequence). The CDR3 runs 15 residues. V was trimmed by 0 bases and J by 3 bases, leaving 9 bases between them. CDR3 loop: CASSLSSGVGNTIYF. The CDR3 region has the DNA TGTGCCAGCAGTTTATCATCGGGGGTTGGAAACACCATATATTTT.

This clonotype showed up just a few times. CDR3 protein: CASSLIWQSTDTQYF. CDR3 DNA: TGTGCCAGCAGTTTAATCTGGCAGAGCACAGATACGCAGTATTTT. V is TRBV12-3 or TRBV12-4 and J is TRBJ2-3; D is uncertain. The CDR3 consists of 15 residues. V lost 2 bases and J lost 0, with 9 bases in between.

This clonotype was seen only a few times. The rearrangement joins TRBV7-8 to TRBJ2-3, with 12 bases that match TRBD2. Unmatched junction bases numbered 10, after V lost 5 bases and J lost 1 base. Germline V gives CDR1 SGHVS, CDR2 FQNEAQ. The CDR3 is 18 residues long. The CDR3 bases are TGTGCCAGCAGCCTTAACGCAGGACTAGCGGGGCGCACAGATACGCAGTATTTT. This sequence encodes CASSLNAGLAGRTDTQYF.

This clonotype showed up many times. The rearrangement joins TRBV7-9 to TRBJ1-1, with D uncertain. Germline V gene sequence: CDR1 SEHNR, CDR2 FQNEAQ (reference sequence). The CDR3 consists of 12 residues. V gave up 1 base and J gave up 5 bases, with 5 bases separating them. The CDR3 protein is CASSLGATEAFF. The CDR3 coding sequence is TGTGCCAGCAGCTTAGGGGCTACTGAAGCTTTCTTT.

The chain couples TRBV6-5 to TRBJ2-7; D tentatively fits TRBD1 or TRBD2 (5 bases each). This CDR3 has 17 amino acids. The germline V gene encodes CDR1 MNHEY and CDR2 SVGAGI. The V end was cut by 4 bases, the J end by 3 bases, with 22 bases between. For the CDR3, the DNA is TGTGCCAGCAGTTTCCTGGGGGTTGCGACGGGGCTCTACGAGCAGTACTTC. The encoded protein is CASSFLGVATGLYEQYF.

This clonotype has just a few counts. The CDR3 sequence is CATSGQGGLSGANVLTF. In DNA, the CDR3 is TGTGCCACCAGTGGACAGGGGGGCCTCTCTGGGGCCAACGTCCTGACTTTC. The gene calls are TRBV24-1 and TRBJ2-6, with TRBD1 identical over 9 bases. V shed 5 bases and J 0 bases; nucleotides not matched to a gene: 4. Germline V gives CDR1 KGHDR, CDR2 SFDVKD. This CDR3 contains 17 residues.

CDR3 sequence: CASSRGTGAAFGYTF. The CDR3 coding sequence is TGTGCCAGCAGTAGGGGGACAGGGGCAGCCTTCGGCTACACCTTC. The V call is TRBV27, the J call TRBJ1-2, with 10 bases matching TRBD1. The CDR3 spans 15 residues. Trimming removed 5 bases from V and 8 bases from J; junction bases left unmatched: 11. The V gene's germline CDR1 is MNHEY and CDR2 SMNVEV (reference sequence).

This clonotype was seen more than once but under ten times. The chain carries TRBV4-1 and TRBJ2-7; possibly TRBD1 for D (5 bases). V lost 4 bases and J 0 bases, leaving 13 bases between the germline ends. Germline CDR1 is MGHRA and CDR2 is YSYEKL. There are 15 residues in the CDR3. The CDR3 loop is CASSREQDSSYEQYV. The CDR3 region has the DNA TGCGCCAGCAGCCGAGAACAGGATTCCTCCTACGAGCAGTACGTC.

This clonotype was counted at least ten times. This CDR3 reads CASSSGTRNYGYTF. The CDR3 DNA is TGTGCCAGCAGCTCCGGGACACGAAACTATGGCTACACCTTC. J is TRBJ1-2 and V is TRBV7-9, with TRBD1 as a possible D gene (6 bases). This CDR3 spans 14 amino acids. V dropped 4 bases and J dropped 2 bases, with 11 bases sitting between them. Germline CDR1 reads SEHNR; CDR2 reads FQNEAQ (reference sequence).

The rearrangement uses TRBV7-9 and TRBJ2-1; 14 nucleotides line up with TRBD2. Germline CDR1 and CDR2: SEHNR and FQNEAQ (reference sequence). CDR3 length: 17 residues. V dropped 7 bases and J dropped 4; count of bases not matched to a gene: 9. CDR3 DNA sequence: TGTGCCAGCATCCCGTATTGGACTAGCGGGGGGTACAATGAGCAGTTCTTC. This gives the protein CASIPYWTSGGYNEQFF.

The V gene is TRBV18, the J gene TRBJ2-7; D not resolved. CDR3 length equals 16 residues. Trimming pared 2 bases from V and 3 bases from J, leaving 17 bases between. The germline CDR1 and CDR2 sequences are KGHSH and LQKENI. The CDR3 protein is CASSPTPHQNLYEQYF. For the CDR3, the DNA is TGTGCCAGCTCACCAACCCCGCATCAAAACCTCTACGAGCAGTACTTC.

The chain is built from TRBV12-3 or TRBV12-4 and TRBJ2-4; D is undetermined. The CDR3 has 13 residues. V lost 3 bases to trimming and J lost 7 bases, with 10 bases between them. The CDR3, as DNA: TGTGCCAGCAGTTTTTCGATTGGGAACATTCAGTACTTC. This gives the protein CASSFSIGNIQYF.

Ten or more counts support this clonotype. This rearrangement joins TRBV12-3 or TRBV12-4 to TRBJ1-1; D gene ambiguous. Trimming shortened V by 8 bases and J by 2 bases, and 3 bases separated the two germline ends. The CDR3 runs 10 residues. CDR3 sequence (DNA): TGTGCCAGCCGAAACACTGAAGCTTTCTTT. This sequence encodes CASRNTEAFF.

This clonotype was found many times. V usage is TRBV7-3 and J usage is TRBJ2-5; 13 nucleotides line up with TRBD2. This CDR3 has 16 residues. V lost 5 bases to trimming and J lost 5 bases; unmatched junction nucleotides: 8. Germline V gene data show CDR1 as SGHTA and CDR2 as FQGTGA. CDR3 region: CASSAELAGGLETQYF. CDR3 in DNA: TGTGCCAGCAGCGCCGAACTAGCGGGGGGGTTGGAGACCCAGTACTTC.

The chain recombines TRBV12-3 or TRBV12-4 with TRBJ1-2; 7 bases are a match to TRBD1. Trimming took 6 bases from V and 6 from J; bases not matched to a gene: 10. The CDR3 is made up of 14 amino acids. The CDR3 DNA follows: TGTGCCAGCAGGGGACAGTGGCCTAAGGATGGCTACACCTTC. It codes for CASRGQWPKDGYTF.

There are a few counts of this clonotype. CDR3 DNA sequence: TGTGCCAGCAGTACGACTAGCGGGGGGAACTCCTACAATGAGCAGTTCTTC. The encoded protein is CASSTTSGGNSYNEQFF. V is TRBV27 and J is TRBJ2-1; 13 bases line up with TRBD2. The germline gives CDR1 MNHEY, CDR2 SMNVEV (reference sequence). The CDR3 runs 17 residues. The V and J ends lost 5 bases and 0 bases, in that order; junction bases with no gene match: 4.

This clonotype has only a few counts. The V call is TRBV27, the J call TRBJ1-2; TRBD1 might be the D (5 bases). V lost 5 bases and J lost 8, with 24 bases in between. The CDR3 extends over 16 amino acids. Germline assignment: CDR1 MNHEY and CDR2 SMNVEV (reference sequence). The CDR3 protein is CASSNGPGRLLVGYTF. In DNA, the CDR3 is TGTGCCAGCAGTAACGGTCCGGGACGCCTACTGGTCGGCTACACCTTC.

A few counts support this clonotype. The V call is TRBV29-1, the J call TRBJ2-1; TRBD2 matches 9 bases. CDR3 length: 13 amino acids. CDR1 SQVTM and CDR2 ANQGSEA come from the germline V gene. The junction had 0 bases not matched to a gene; V was cut back by 1 base and J by 5 bases. The CDR3 protein is CSVEGLADNEQFF. CDR3 nucleotides: TGCAGCGTTGAAGGACTAGCGGACAATGAGCAGTTCTTC.

The chain links TRBV2 to TRBJ2-2; 11 positions match TRBD1. V lost 9 bases and J lost 3; bases outside the gene matches: 12. There are 17 residues in the CDR3. Germline V gives CDR1 SNHLY, CDR2 FYNNEI. CDR3 sequence reads: CASSRTGGDLYTGELFF. CDR3 nucleotide sequence: TGTGCCAGTTCCCGGACAGGGGGCGATTTATACACCGGGGAGCTGTTTTTT.

This clonotype was counted between two and nine times. The V and J genes are TRBV7-6 and TRBJ2-7, with D perhaps TRBD1 (6 bases). V lost 1 base, J lost 0 bases, and 10 bases lay in between. The germline V gene has CDR1 SGHVS and CDR2 FNYEAQ. This CDR3 has 15 residues. The CDR3 sequence: CASSLGTDLSYEQYV. CDR3 nucleotides: TGTGCCAGCAGCTTAGGGACAGATCTCTCCTACGAGCAGTACGTC.

This chain links TRBV6-6 with TRBJ2-7; D is possibly TRBD1 (6 bases). The CDR3 totals 14 residues. From germline, CDR1 is MNHNY and CDR2 SVGAGI (reference sequence). Between the trimmed V and J ends, which lost 2 bases and 2 bases, there was a span of 10 bases. The CDR3 protein is CASSYGTTAYEQYF. The CDR3 DNA sequence: TGTGCCAGCAGTTACGGGACAACAGCCTACGAGCAGTACTTC.

This clonotype was observed at least ten times. The V and J genes are TRBV7-2 and TRBJ2-1; 9 bases fit TRBD2. CDR3 length equals 15 residues. Looked up from germline, CDR1 is SGHTA and CDR2 is FQGNSA. The V gene end was trimmed by 5 bases and the J gene end by 7 bases; junction bases not matched to a gene: 9. The CDR3 region is CASSPPGGGANEQFF. CDR3 nucleotides: TGTGCCAGCAGCCCCCCCGGCGGGGGGGCAAATGAGCAGTTCTTC.

The chain employs TRBV19 and TRBJ2-2; D is undetermined. V was clipped by 3 bases and J by 5 bases, with 10 bases between them. The CDR3 is 14 amino acids. CDR1 LNHDA and CDR2 SQIVND come from the germline V gene (reference sequence). CDR3 sequence: CASSISLGTGELFF. Written as DNA, the CDR3 is TGTGCCAGTAGTATCAGCCTAGGGACCGGGGAGCTGTTTTTT.

The V call is TRBV4-1, the J call TRBJ2-7, with D perhaps TRBD1 or TRBD2 (5 bases each). The germline CDR1 and CDR2 sequences are MGHRA and YSYEKL. This CDR3 has 16 amino acids. V dropped 0 bases and J dropped 3 bases, with 15 bases sitting between them. This CDR3 is CASSQEGTSILYEQYF. CDR3 DNA sequence: TGCGCCAGCAGCCAAGAAGGGACGAGTATCCTCTACGAGCAGTACTTC.

This chain connects TRBV19 to TRBJ1-5, with D uncertain. This CDR3 spans 15 amino acids. The ends were cut back, 5 bases at V and 0 bases at J, with 11 bases in the middle. The germline CDR1 and CDR2 sequences are LNHDA and SQIVND (reference sequence). CDR3 nucleotide sequence: TGTGCCAGTAGTCTATTCGGGAATAGCAATCAGCCCCAGCATTTT. Its translation is CASSLFGNSNQPQHF.

The chain carries TRBV6-6 and TRBJ1-2, with unresolved D. Germline V CDR1 and CDR2: MNHNY, SVGAGI (reference sequence). The CDR3 consists of 13 residues. V lost 6 bases, J lost 1 base, and 9 bases lay in between. As DNA, the CDR3 is TGTGCCAGCAGCCCCGGGATTAACTATGGCTACACCTTC. This codes for CASSPGINYGYTF.

This clonotype came up many times. The V and J genes are TRBV7-8 and TRBJ2-3, with unresolved D. The CDR3 has 13 residues. V was shortened by 3 bases and J by 4 bases, with 8 bases between the two germline ends. The germline CDR1 and CDR2 sequences are SGHVS and FQNEAQ. The DNA of the CDR3 is TGTGCCAGCAGCTTGGGCGTGGCAGATACGCAGTATTTT. Translated: CASSLGVADTQYF.